Shown below are 23 T cell receptor beta chains from a single sample sequenced in a study of sequential checkpoint blockade in melanoma. The assay was immunoSEQ multiplex PCR, and TCRdb's table has in-frame clones only and misses some. The sample holds some 21,000 clones, around 80% seen once. The treatment is: randomized to nivolumab then ipilimumab (arm A) or the reverse (arm B). The sample consisted of CD8+ T cells sorted from blood (inferred from file names), taken from a patient given nivolumab and ipilimumab in sequence. The receptors here all came from a human donor with melanoma.

This chain joins TRBV18 and TRBJ1-2; 8 bases fit TRBD1. This CDR3 has 13 residues. Trimming removed 3 bases from V and 8 bases from J; junction bases left unmatched: 5. Germline CDR1 and CDR2: KGHSH and LQKENI. CDR3 nucleotides: TGTGCCAGCTCACCCGGGACAGGATACGGCTACACCTTC. Its translation is CASSPGTGYGYTF. The full variable domain, completed using reference TRBV18 and TRBJ1-2, is NAGVMQNPRHLVRRRGQEARLRCSPMKGHSHVYWYRQLPEEGLKFMVYLQKENIIDESGMPKERFSAEFPKEGPSILRIQQVVRGDSAAYFCASSPGTGYGYTFGSGTRLTVV.

This sequence joins TRBV6-1 and TRBJ2-7; 7 bases agree with TRBD1. CDR1 and CDR2 from the germline V gene are MNHNS and SASEGT. The CDR3 has 14 amino acids. V shed 6 bases and J 1 base; nucleotides not matched to a gene: 6. CDR3 sequence reads: CASSIYRGSYEQYF. The CDR3, as DNA: TGTGCCAGCAGCATTTACAGGGGATCCTACGAGCAGTACTTC.

The rearrangement links TRBV19 to TRBJ1-1, with 7 nucleotides matching TRBD1. Germline V gene sequence: CDR1 LNHDA, CDR2 SQIVND (reference sequence). Trimming cost V 4 bases and J 6 bases; bases outside gene matches: 8. CDR3 length: 14 amino acids. In nucleotides, the CDR3 is TGTGCCAGTAGTAACAGACAGGGCAAATCTGAAGCTTTCTTT. Protein sequence: CASSNRQGKSEAFF.

This CDR3 is CASSLAGFFYGYTF. CDR3 DNA sequence: TGTGCCAGCAGCTTGGCCGGTTTCTTCTATGGCTACACCTTC. The V gene is TRBV5-5, the J gene TRBJ1-2; no definite D call. CDR1 and CDR2 from the germline V gene are SGHKS and YYEKEE (reference sequence). The CDR3 sequence is 14 residues long. V gave up 0 bases and J gave up 4 bases, with 10 bases separating them.

This clone was observed a single time. V is TRBV10-3 and J is TRBJ1-2; a weak D match, TRBD1 (5 bases). The germline CDR1 and CDR2 sequences are ENHRY and SYGVKD. V was clipped by 0 bases and J by 8 bases, with 10 bases between them. There are 13 residues in the CDR3. The CDR3 reads CAISESRRDGYTF. As DNA, the CDR3 is TGTGCCATCAGTGAGTCGAGGAGGGACGGCTACACCTTC.

In its sample, this clone ranks as medium-sized. V and J are TRBV19 and TRBJ2-1, with D maybe TRBD2 (7 bases). The CDR3 runs 15 residues. CDR1 LNHDA and CDR2 SQIVND come from the germline V gene (reference sequence). Trimming shortened V by 5 bases and J by 9 bases, and 20 bases separated the two germline ends. The CDR3 is CASSAQGGGLSEQFF. CDR3 bases: TGTGCCAGTAGTGCCCAAGGGGGAGGGTTAAGTGAGCAGTTCTTC.

The V and J genes are TRBV7-9 and TRBJ2-1; no reliable D call. The V end was cut by 7 bases, the J end by 7 bases, with 17 bases between. Germline lookup yields CDR1 SEHNR and CDR2 FQNEAQ (reference sequence). The CDR3 has 14 residues. CDR3 in DNA: TGTGCCAGCACATCCCCCGGGTCGAGAAATGAGCAGTTCTTC. Translated, it gives CASTSPGSRNEQFF. Based on the CDR3 plus reference TRBV7-9 and TRBJ2-1, the full variable domain is DTGVSQNPRHKITKRGQNVTFRCDPISEHNRLYWYRQTLGQGPEFLTYFQNEAQLEKSRLLSDRFSAERPKGSFSTLEIQRTEQGDSAMYLCASTSPGSRNEQFFGPGTRLTVL.

The chain joins TRBV30 to TRBJ2-2; D perhaps matches TRBD1 (6 bases). The CDR3 is 12 amino acids. V dropped 5 bases and J dropped 6 bases, with 10 bases sitting between them. Germline lookup yields CDR1 GTSNPN and CDR2 SVGIG (reference sequence). The CDR3: CAWYDRSGELFF. The CDR3 region has the DNA TGTGCCTGGTACGACAGGTCCGGGGAGCTGTTTTTT.

This chain connects TRBV5-1 to TRBJ2-7; perhaps TRBD1 as D (5 bases). V was pared by 0 bases and J by 6 bases, with 13 bases between. This CDR3 contains 14 residues. Germline V CDR1 and CDR2: SGHRS, YFSETQ. CDR3 amino acids: CASSLGQLLGEQYF. The CDR3 DNA follows: TGCGCCAGCAGCTTGGGACAGCTCCTGGGCGAGCAGTACTTC. The entire variable domain, with the rest obtained from reference TRBV5-1 and TRBJ2-7, is as follows: KAGVTQTPRYLIKTRGQQVTLSCSPISGHRSVSWYQQTPGQGLQFLFEYFSETQRNKGNFPGRFSGRQFSNSRSEMNVSTLELGDSALYLCASSLGQLLGEQYFGPGTRLTVT.

There are a few counts of this clone. The chain recombines TRBV4-1 with TRBJ2-7; a weak D match, TRBD2 (5 bases). In germline, CDR1 is MGHRA, CDR2 YSYEKL. The V and J ends lost 5 bases and 0 bases respectively, with 17 bases between them. This CDR3 region has 16 residues. CDR3 residues: CASSGRPVGSSYEQYF. CDR3 DNA: TGCGCCAGCAGCGGCCGACCGGTGGGGAGCTCCTACGAGCAGTACTTC.

The chain employs TRBV19 and TRBJ1-1; 8 bases match TRBD1. The V gene end was trimmed by 4 bases and the J gene end by 0 bases; junction bases not matched to a gene: 7. The CDR3 totals 16 residues. Germline CDR1 reads LNHDA; CDR2 reads SQIVND (reference sequence). CDR3 sequence (DNA): TGTGCCAGTAGTAGTAGACAGGGGATCCTGAACACTGAAGCTTTCTTT. Its protein product is CASSSRQGILNTEAFF.

The chain couples TRBV7-9 to TRBJ2-5; the D gene is possibly TRBD1 (6 bases). Germline CDR1 is SEHNR and CDR2 is FQNEAQ (reference sequence). The CDR3 sequence is 14 residues long. V shed 5 bases and J shed 5 bases, with 15 bases lying between them. The CDR3, as DNA: TGTGCCAGCAGCCCCGAGCTCAGGGGCGAGACCCAGTACTTC. Translated: CASSPELRGETQYF.

This chain connects TRBV7-9 to TRBJ2-3; D call uncertain. CDR3 length equals 13 residues. From germline, CDR1 is SEHNR and CDR2 FQNEAQ (reference sequence). V lost 3 bases to trimming and J lost 6 bases, with 10 bases between them. This chain's CDR3 is CASSFKLVDTQYF. The CDR3 coding sequence is TGTGCCAGCAGCTTCAAGCTAGTGGATACGCAGTATTTT.

V is TRBV4-1 and J is TRBJ1-1; D gene ambiguous. V lost 4 bases and J lost 7, with 13 bases in between. CDR1 and CDR2 from the germline V gene are MGHRA and YSYEKL. This CDR3 has 13 residues. The CDR3 region is CASSRTARLEAFF. The CDR3 DNA sequence: TGCGCCAGCAGCCGCACCGCACGACTTGAAGCTTTCTTT.

The rearrangement uses TRBV6-1 and TRBJ2-7; the D is unclear. The CDR3 is made up of 15 amino acids. Trimming stripped 0 bases from V and 3 bases from J, with 12 bases between. Germline-derived CDR1 and CDR2 are MNHNS and SASEGT. CDR3: CASSEARELIYEQYF. The CDR3 DNA follows: TGTGCCAGCAGTGAAGCGCGAGAACTGATCTACGAGCAGTACTTC.

This sequence joins TRBV6-5 and TRBJ2-1, with 7 positions matching TRBD1. Germline V gene data show CDR1 as MNHEY and CDR2 as SVGAGI. The CDR3 has 12 residues. The ends lost 7 bases at V and 8 bases at J; junction bases unmatched: 5. DNA for the CDR3: TGTGCCAGCAAAACAGGGGCGGATGAGCAGTTCTTC. Its translation is CASKTGADEQFF.

V usage is TRBV10-2 and J usage is TRBJ2-1, with a weak D call TRBD2 (5 bases). Looked up from germline, CDR1 is WSHSY and CDR2 is SAAADI. Trimming stripped 4 bases from V and 6 bases from J, with 10 bases between. This CDR3 spans 13 amino acids. The CDR3 is CASSGTAGNEQFF. The CDR3 DNA follows: TGCGCCAGCAGTGGGACCGCGGGCAATGAGCAGTTCTTC.

The V gene is TRBV27, the J gene TRBJ2-1, with 12 positions matching TRBD2. This CDR3 is 14 amino acids long. The germline gives CDR1 MNHEY, CDR2 SMNVEV (reference sequence). The ends lost 6 bases at V and 8 bases at J; junction bases unmatched: 5. The CDR3 loop is CASRLAGGPDEQFF. In DNA form, the CDR3 reads TGTGCCAGCAGGCTAGCGGGAGGGCCCGATGAGCAGTTCTTC.

The chain is built from TRBV5-5 and TRBJ2-7, with TRBD2 matching over 14 bases. The CDR3 contains 15 residues. V was pared by 0 bases and J by 7 bases, with 3 bases of the junction left unmatched. Germline CDR1 is SGHKS and CDR2 is YYEKEE (reference sequence). The CDR3 here is CASSLGTSGGREQYF. The DNA of the CDR3 is TGTGCCAGCAGCTTGGGGACTAGCGGGGGGAGGGAGCAGTACTTC.

This chain joins TRBV4-3 and TRBJ2-3; D is uncertain. The CDR3 runs to 17 residues. Looked up from germline, CDR1 is LGHNA and CDR2 is YSLEER. Trimming took 1 base from V and 0 from J, leaving 14 bases between them. CDR3 sequence (DNA): TGCGCCAGCAGCCAAGGATTCCAAGCCTCTAGCACAGATACGCAGTATTTT. Amino acids: CASSQGFQASSTDTQYF.

The chain recombines TRBV7-8 with TRBJ2-5; possibly TRBD1 for D (6 bases). V was pared by 5 bases and J by 2 bases, with 9 bases between. There are 13 residues in the CDR3. Germline V CDR1 and CDR2: SGHVS, FQNEAQ. The chain's CDR3 is CASSTDRQETQYF. CDR3 sequence (DNA): TGTGCCAGCAGCACGGACAGACAAGAGACCCAGTACTTC.

V is TRBV7-8 and J is TRBJ2-3; D is unresolved. V was clipped by 2 bases and J by 5 bases, with 5 bases between them. This CDR3 comprises 12 residues. The germline gives CDR1 SGHVS, CDR2 FQNEAQ. CDR3 protein: CASSLMRDTQYF. The CDR3 DNA is TGTGCCAGCAGCTTAATGAGAGATACGCAGTATTTT. Supplemented by reference TRBV7-8 and TRBJ2-3, the full variable domain reads GAGVSQSPRYKVAKRGQDVALRCDPISGHVSLFWYQQALGQGPEFLTYFQNEAQLDKSGLPSDRFFAERPEGSVSTLKIQRTQQEDSAVYLCASSLMRDTQYFGPGTRLTVL.

V and J are TRBV4-1 and TRBJ2-7; D may be TRBD1 (6 bases). The length of the CDR3 is 14 residues. Germline CDR1 MGHRA, CDR2 YSYEKL. Trimming left V 2 bases short and J 1 base short, with 9 bases between. For the CDR3, the DNA is TGCGCCAGCAGCCAACCGGACAGTTCCTACGAGCAGTACTTC. It encodes CASSQPDSSYEQYF.